What follows describes a single T cell receptor (beta chain). This entry belongs to a study of blood T cell repertoires in COVID-19. Looking at the study overall: Whether acute or convalescent, the COVID-19 samples came from the United States, Italy and Spain. PBMCs, B-cell-depleted T cells, or T cells provided the cDNA or gDNA that made up the material.

Original handling: Reference gene primer amplification yielded estimated nucleated cell counts. Assay used: immunoSEQ multiplex PCR; TCRdb lists only in-frame clones, some missing. V and J calls plus clone size are reproduced from that table; the DNA served to infer D and trimming. Here the sample spans approximately 300,000 clones, approximately 85% being singletons. Trimming stripped 3 bases from V and 8 bases from J, with 13 bases between. This CDR3 region has 13 residues. The germline V gene has CDR1 SGHAT and CDR2 FQDESV (reference sequence). The chain recombines TRBV11-1 with TRBJ1-2; D may be TRBD1 (6 bases). The origin of this receptor is a woman between 50 and 59 years old with acute or convalescent COVID-19. Source material: peripheral blood. CDR3 bases: TGTGCCAGCAGCTTCGAGACAGGCAGGGGCTACACCTTC. Amino acids: CASSFETGRGYTF. Complete variable domain (other parts from reference TRBV11-1 and TRBJ1-2): EAEVAQSPRYKITEKSQAVAFWCDPISGHATLYWYRQILGQGPELLVQFQDESVVDDSQLPKDRFSAERLKGVDSTLKIQPAELGDSAMYLCASSFETGRGYTFGSGTRLTVV.